This T cell receptor (beta chain) originates from a study of blood T cell repertoires in COVID-19. Study-level information: Collection of acute and convalescent COVID-19 samples took place in the United States, Italy and Spain. The analysed material was cDNA or gDNA that came from T cells, B-cell-depleted T cells, or PBMCs.

V was cut by 0 bases and J by 4 bases, with 15 bases left in between. CDR1 and CDR2 (germline): LNHDA, SQIVND (reference sequence). CDR3 length equals 16 residues. Authors' methods: It was from reference gene primer amplification that nucleated cell counts were estimated. The method was immunoSEQ multiplex PCR; TCRdb's version includes in-frame clones alone and lacks a portion of them. V and J calls and clone size are as listed in that table; D and trimming were resolved from the DNA. This sample carries approximately 150,000 clones, roughly 90% of them seen once, and the ten largest clones take approximately 0.95%.

This clonotype was sampled from a woman aged 45-65 years with acute or convalescent COVID-19. Sequenced material: peripheral blood. The chain is built from TRBV19 and TRBJ1-2; D gene unclear. CDR3: CASSIDLPTAAYGYTF. The CDR3 bases are TGTGCCAGTAGTATAGATCTTCCGACCGCGGCCTATGGCTACACCTTC.